The 25 T cell receptor beta chains presented below share a single source sample, sequenced in a study of CD8 T cells in ankylosing spondylitis (dated by TCRdb to 2017 to 2019). The library came from 5' RACE. The instrument was an Illumina HiSeq 2500. Using fastp at Q25 and MiXCR, TCRdb reprocessed the public reads and kept productive beta chains. Each entry is one CDR3 protein sequence, shown with its most common DNA and genes. This sample has 250,000 or so distinct CDR3 sequences in its table, and about 10% of those were observed once. Under 8% of the sample is held by the ten biggest clonotypes. The material sequenced was blood, either unsorted or a sorted T cell fraction (not recorded which). These receptors all come from a male donor with ankylosing spondylitis or in good health (not recorded which).

There are many counts of this clonotype. The chain couples TRBV15 to TRBJ2-1; 12 bases fit TRBD2. CDR3 size: 18 residues. The germline V gene has CDR1 LNHNV and CDR2 YYDKDF (reference sequence). V shed 0 bases, J shed 7 bases, and the junction held 10 bases outside the gene matches. Here the CDR3 reads CATSRDVLAGGSENEQFF. The CDR3 nucleotides are TGTGCCACCAGCAGAGATGTCCTAGCGGGGGGGTCCGAGAATGAGCAGTTCTTC.

This clonotype appeared a single time. The chain employs TRBV6-5 and TRBJ1-1; the D is unclear. The germline CDR1 and CDR2 sequences are MNHEY and SVGAGI. V dropped 0 bases and J dropped 3 bases, with 11 bases sitting between them. This CDR3 contains 15 residues. The CDR3 here is CASSYSTWVDTEAFF. In DNA form, the CDR3 reads TGTGCCAGCAGTTACTCGACTTGGGTCGACACTGAAGCTTTCTTT.

This clonotype occurred a few times. This chain connects TRBV14 to TRBJ1-5; D gene unclear. The CDR3 length is 12 residues. Germline V gene lookup returns CDR1 SGHDN and CDR2 FVKESK. Deletions cut 2 bases from V and 9 bases from J, with 8 bases between. CDR3 amino acids: CASSQPSGPQHF. The CDR3 coding sequence is TGTGCCAGCAGCCAACCATCCGGGCCCCAGCATTTT.

The table lists this clonotype with many counts. The chain carries TRBV29-1 and TRBJ1-2; possibly TRBD1 for D (6 bases). Trimming shortened V by 6 bases and J by 7 bases, and 18 bases separated the two germline ends. The CDR3 has 13 amino acids. Germline CDR1 SQVTM, CDR2 ANQGSEA. CDR3 amino acids: CSVARGQGLGYTF. Written as DNA, the CDR3 is TGCAGCGTCGCCCGGGGGCAGGGGCTTGGCTACACCTTC.

This clonotype was counted at least ten times. CDR3 sequence (DNA): TGTGCCAGCGACACTGGATACAATTCACCCCTCCACTTT. The encoded protein is CASDTGYNSPLHF. This chain uses TRBV6-1 with TRBJ1-6, with D unclear. The CDR3 runs to 13 residues. CDR1 and CDR2 from the germline V gene are MNHNS and SASEGT. Deletions cut 8 bases from V and 7 bases from J, with 12 bases between.

The chain joins TRBV14 to TRBJ2-7; no firm D call. There are 15 residues in the CDR3. The germline V gene encodes CDR1 SGHDN and CDR2 FVKESK. The V and J ends lost 1 base and 1 base respectively, with 11 bases between them. The CDR3, as DNA: TGTGCCAGCAGCCAAGCCGAGGACCCTTCCTACGAGCAGTACTTC. It yields the protein CASSQAEDPSYEQYF. The whole variable domain, remainder taken from reference TRBV14 and TRBJ2-7, is EAGVTQFPSHSVIEKGQTVTLRCDPISGHDNLYWYRRVMGKEIKFLLHFVKESKQDESGMPNNRFLAERTGGTYSTLKVQPAELEDSGVYFCASSQAEDPSYEQYFGPGTRLTVT.

This clonotype was detected ten times or more. The chain combines TRBV20-1 with TRBJ2-7; TRBD2 agrees at 8 bases. With V trimmed by 3 bases and J by 1 base, 14 bases remained unmatched. This CDR3 contains 17 residues. CDR1 DFQATT and CDR2 SNEGSKA come from the germline V gene (reference sequence). CDR3 residues: CSARMDRAGAGSYEQYF. The CDR3 nucleotides read TGCAGTGCTAGGATGGACAGAGCGGGAGCGGGGTCCTACGAGCAGTACTTC.

This clonotype occurred many times. The chain employs TRBV4-1 and TRBJ2-4, with 14 bases identical to TRBD2. Germline CDR1 reads MGHRA; CDR2 reads YSYEKL. The CDR3 runs 20 residues. V dropped 1 base and J dropped 0; count of bases not matched to a gene: 8. CDR3 DNA: TGCGCCAGCAGCCAAGGCCGACTAGCGGGGGGGAACGTAGCCAAAAACATTCAGTACTTC. It translates to CASSQGRLAGGNVAKNIQYF.

This chain uses TRBV6-5 with TRBJ1-5; D is uncertain. Trimming pared 0 bases from V and 4 bases from J, leaving 7 bases between. The V gene's germline CDR1 is MNHEY and CDR2 SVGAGI. The CDR3 consists of 14 residues. The CDR3 loop is CASSYSGGNQPQHF. The CDR3 coding sequence is TGTGCCAGCAGTTACTCGGGCGGGAATCAGCCCCAGCATTTT.

This clonotype was detected many times. CDR3 nucleotide sequence: TGTGCCAGCAGCCAAGTGGGACAGGGGAGGGAGACCCAGTACTTC. Protein: CASSQVGQGRETQYF. V usage is TRBV4-2 and J usage is TRBJ2-5; TRBD1 aligns across 10 bases. Germline trimming cut 1 base from V and 5 bases from J; bases unmatched to any gene: 4. The CDR3 is made up of 15 amino acids. Germline V CDR1 and CDR2: LGHNA, YNFKEQ.

Many counts were recorded for this clonotype. The chain is built from TRBV9 and TRBJ1-6; D call uncertain. CDR3 length equals 14 residues. Per the germline V gene, CDR1 is SGDLS and CDR2 is YYNGEE. Trimming pared 0 bases from V and 8 bases from J, leaving 9 bases between. The DNA for the CDR3 is TGTGCCAGCAGCGTAGTTCCCCGATATTCACCCCTCCACTTT. This encodes CASSVVPRYSPLHF.

This clonotype was seen more than once but under ten times. The chain employs TRBV9 and TRBJ2-7; 10 bases are shared with TRBD1. There are 15 residues in the CDR3. V gave up 3 bases and J gave up 5 bases; unmatched junction bases: 8. Germline values: CDR1 SGDLS, CDR2 YYNGEE. CDR3 sequence reads: CASSGGQGFRNEQYF. DNA for the CDR3: TGTGCCAGCAGCGGGGGACAGGGGTTTAGGAACGAGCAGTACTTC.

This clonotype occurred many times. This chain connects TRBV5-1 to TRBJ2-1; no firm D call. The CDR3 covers 15 residues. CDR1 and CDR2 from the germline V gene are SGHRS and YFSETQ. V was clipped by 4 bases and J by 0 bases, with 11 bases between them. The CDR3 loop is CASSRGVSSYNEQFF. CDR3 coding DNA: TGCGCCAGCAGCCGTGGGGTCAGCTCCTACAATGAGCAGTTCTTC.

This clonotype was counted at least ten times. V gene TRBV6-5 combines with J gene TRBJ2-1; 7 bases map to TRBD2. Germline V CDR1 and CDR2: MNHEY, SVGAGI. Losses at the gene ends were 2 bases for V and 0 bases for J; bases not matched to a gene: 13. This CDR3 contains 19 residues. This chain's CDR3 is CASSYETAGLRSSYNEQFF. DNA of the CDR3: TGTGCCAGCAGTTACGAGACAGCGGGACTTAGGAGCTCCTACAATGAGCAGTTCTTC.

This clonotype was observed many times. The chain has TRBV6-6 and TRBJ2-7; D is uncertain. CDR3 size: 12 residues. CDR1 is MNHNY and CDR2 is SVGAGI in the germline V gene (reference sequence). V was cut by 6 bases and J by 6 bases, with 12 bases left in between. Here the CDR3 reads CASSRRVFEQYF. CDR3 nucleotides: TGTGCCAGCAGCCGGCGCGTATTCGAGCAGTACTTC.

This clonotype was recorded many times. The chain couples TRBV11-2 to TRBJ2-7; 8 nucleotides agree with TRBD1. The germline V gene has CDR1 SGHAT and CDR2 FQNNGV. V gave up 5 bases and J gave up 6 bases; unmatched junction bases: 6. CDR3 length: 13 amino acids. DNA for the CDR3: TGTGCCAGCAGCGGACAAACAGGGGGCGAGCAGTACTTC. Translating it yields CASSGQTGGEQYF.

This clonotype was counted only a few times. This rearrangement joins TRBV5-1 to TRBJ2-1; 8 nucleotides line up with TRBD2. Germline lookup yields CDR1 SGHRS and CDR2 YFSETQ. Losses at the gene ends were 0 bases for V and 7 bases for J; bases not matched to a gene: 6. The CDR3 loop spans 15 amino acids. CDR3 sequence (DNA): TGCGCCAGCAGCTTGGATCTTGGCGGGGGGAATGAGCAGTTCTTC. It codes for CASSLDLGGGNEQFF.

This clonotype was seen ten or more times. The chain recombines TRBV4-1 with TRBJ2-1; 8 positions agree with TRBD2. This CDR3 comprises 15 residues. V shed 6 bases, J shed 5 bases, and the junction held 9 bases outside the gene matches. Germline V gene sequence: CDR1 MGHRA, CDR2 YSYEKL. The CDR3 reads CASRELAAKNNEQFF. The CDR3 DNA reads TGCGCCAGCAGGGAACTAGCGGCCAAAAACAATGAGCAGTTCTTC.

This clonotype was observed at least ten times. The chain uses TRBV29-1 and TRBJ2-7, with D possibly being TRBD1 or TRBD2 (5 bases each). Germline V gene sequence: CDR1 SQVTM, CDR2 ANQGSEA. The CDR3 consists of 16 residues. With 2 bases removed from V and 1 base from J, the gap between germline ends came to 18 bases. The CDR3 nucleotides are TGCAGCGTTGAATTTGGGACCTTAGATGGGTCCTACGAGCAGTACTTC. It translates to CSVEFGTLDGSYEQYF.

In this sample, this clonotype turned up many times. V usage is TRBV9 and J usage is TRBJ1-2, with a possible D match to TRBD1 (5 bases). V was pared by 3 bases and J by 8 bases, with 17 bases between. The germline gives CDR1 SGDLS, CDR2 YYNGEE. The CDR3 loop spans 14 amino acids. CDR3 in DNA: TGTGCCAGCAGCGACCTGCGGGGCGAGAAAGGCTACACCTTC. Translated: CASSDLRGEKGYTF. Using reference TRBV9 and TRBJ1-2 for the parts outside the CDR3, the full variable domain is DSGVTQTPKHLITATGQRVTLRCSPRSGDLSVYWYQQSLDQGLQFLIQYYNGEERAKGNILERFSAQQFPDLHSELNLSSLELGDSALYFCASSDLRGEKGYTFGSGTRLTVV.

This clonotype was seen many times. The chain links TRBV6-1 to TRBJ2-7; D gene unclear. CDR1 is MNHNS, CDR2 SASEGT, per germline. V shed 5 bases and J shed 6 bases, with 14 bases lying between them. This CDR3 has 13 amino acids. For the CDR3, the DNA is TGTGCCAGCAGTCCCCACTCTGGTGCCGAGCAGTACTTC. Translated, it gives CASSPHSGAEQYF.

The chain is built from TRBV11-1 and TRBJ2-1, with 9 positions matching TRBD2. The length of the CDR3 is 18 residues. With V trimmed by 4 bases and J by 8 bases, 18 bases remained unmatched. Germline V gene sequence: CDR1 SGHAT, CDR2 FQDESV (reference sequence). DNA for the CDR3: TGTGCCAGCAGCTCATCCAGAAGTATTAGCGGGAGTTGGTATGAGCAGTTCTTC. It encodes CASSSSRSISGSWYEQFF.

This clonotype was counted many times. The chain carries TRBV5-6 and TRBJ2-2; tentative D call: TRBD2 (5 bases). V was shortened by 6 bases and J by 6 bases, with 15 bases between the two germline ends. The germline gives CDR1 SGHDT, CDR2 YYEEEE. CDR3 size: 14 residues. The CDR3 DNA sequence: TGTGCCAGCACTTCCCCTCCGCGGGCCGGGGAGCTGTTTTTT. Translated: CASTSPPRAGELFF.

This clonotype occurred a few times. This chain joins TRBV6-1 and TRBJ2-3; TRBD1 matches at 10 bases. Germline CDR1 reads MNHNS; CDR2 reads SASEGT. The CDR3 is made up of 15 amino acids. Trimming took 1 base from V and 4 from J; bases not matched to a gene: 2. The CDR3 DNA follows: TGTGCCAGCAGTGAAGGGGGGACAGGGGCAGATACGCAGTATTTT. Translating it yields CASSEGGTGADTQYF.

This clonotype has at least ten counts. V usage is TRBV7-6 and J usage is TRBJ2-7; D possibly corresponds to TRBD2 (5 bases). This CDR3 is built from 13 residues. Germline V gene sequence: CDR1 SGHVS, CDR2 FNYEAQ. Trimming shortened V by 0 bases and J by 3 bases, and 6 bases separated the two germline ends. In nucleotides, the CDR3 is TGTGCCAGCAGCTTAGCTCGGGGCTACGAGCAGTACTTC. Translation gives CASSLARGYEQYF.